The rows below give T cell receptor beta chains drawn from one sample of a study of human T cells and chemical hapten exposure. TCRdb reprocessed the RACE reads via MiXCR and lists one record per CDR3 protein. Among 95,000 to 150,000 distinct CDR3 sequences listed, roughly 14% were seen once. This specimen was whole blood, taken in connection with sensitization to the hapten diphenylcyclopropenone (DPC). The receptors shown here come from a woman aged 18-29 years with alopecia areata. Some clones in this sample may be carry-over from other donors' samples. CDR3s include the opening cysteine and the closing phenylalanine or tryptophan. A D gene is named only where the DNA matches it firmly. Clone size is stated in some rows and not others, as once, few, many or a class when expanded.

d_gene	abundance	v_gene	j_gene	CDR3aa	CDR3nt
.	few	TRBV4-1	TRBJ2-1	CASSQDPREQFF	TGCGCCAGCAGCCAAGATCCTCGAGAGCAGTTCTTC
.	.	TRBV7-7	TRBJ1-5	CASSRGAGQPQHF	TGTGCCAGCAGCCGGGGCGCCGGCCAGCCCCAGCATTTT
.	many	TRBV18	TRBJ1-2	CASSPLGTRPYYGYTF	TGTGCCAGCTCACCACTAGGGACAAGACCGTACTATGGCTACACCTTC
.	many	TRBV7-9	TRBJ2-7	CASSSGEGVGVYEQYF	TGTGCCAGCAGCTCCGGTGAAGGGGTAGGGGTCTACGAGCAGTACTTC
.	.	TRBV20-1	TRBJ1-5	CSARDGQPQHF	TGCAGTGCTAGAGATGGCCAACCCCAGCATTTT
.	.	TRBV12-3/TRBV12-4	TRBJ2-7	CASRPGRRSYEQYF	TGTGCCAGCAGACCCGGACGGAGATCCTACGAGCAGTACTTC
.	many	TRBV20-1	TRBJ1-5	CSASVGGNQPQHF	TGCAGTGCTAGTGTAGGGGGAAATCAGCCCCAGCATTTT
.	.	TRBV11-3	TRBJ2-3	CASSSGGDPTDTQYF	TGTGCCAGCAGCTCCGGGGGAGACCCCACAGATACGCAGTATTTT
.	few	TRBV7-2	TRBJ2-3	CASSLVISAADTQYF	TGTGCCAGCAGCTTAGTTATATCGGCGGCAGATACGCAGTATTTT
TRBD1	.	TRBV12-3/TRBV12-4	TRBJ2-1	CASSLVQGANEQFF	TGTGCCAGCAGTTTGGTCCAGGGGGCAAATGAGCAGTTCTTC
.	.	TRBV10-1	TRBJ2-5	CASSESQGGETQYF	TGCGCCAGCAGTGAGTCCCAGGGCGGAGAGACCCAGTACTTC
.	.	TRBV5-1	TRBJ1-6	CASSRGSDRTNSPLRF	TGCGCCAGCAGCCGGGGTTCGGACAGAACTAATTCACCCCTCCGCTTT
.	.	TRBV28	TRBJ2-6	CASSFGVSSSGANVLTF	TGTGCCAGCAGTTTTGGAGTTTCGAGCTCTGGGGCCAACGTCCTGACTTTC
.	.	TRBV19	TRBJ2-5	CASSIGFPPETQYF	TGTGCCAGTAGTATAGGTTTCCCCCCAGAGACCCAGTACTTC
.	.	TRBV7-2	TRBJ1-1	CASSSYLGPEAFF	TGTGCCAGCAGCTCCTATTTGGGCCCTGAAGCTTTCTTT
TRBD2	.	TRBV6-5	TRBJ2-3	CASSWLAGFRPDTQYF	TGTGCCAGCAGTTGGTTAGCGGGGTTTCGTCCAGATACGCAGTATTTT
.	many	TRBV10-3	TRBJ1-1	CAISEVGQRNTEAFF	TGTGCCATCAGTGAAGTGGGCCAAAGGAACACTGAAGCTTTCTTT
.	many	TRBV7-3	TRBJ2-2	CASSLTQADTGELFF	TGTGCCAGCAGCTTAACACAGGCCGACACCGGGGAGCTGTTTTTT
.	.	TRBV12-2	TRBJ1-5	CASRSVLDTYSNQPQHF	TGTGCAAGTCGCTCCGTCTTAGACACCTATAGCAATCAGCCCCAGCATTTT
.	many	TRBV2	TRBJ2-2	CASSVQRANTGELFF	TGTGCCAGCAGTGTTCAACGGGCAAACACCGGGGAGCTGTTTTTT
.	.	TRBV6-5	TRBJ1-4	CASSGGGALFF	TGTGCCAGCAGCGGGGGGGGGGCACTGTTTTTT
.	.	TRBV12-3/TRBV12-4	TRBJ1-1	CASSYRSLNTEAFF	TGTGCCAGCAGCTACAGGAGTCTGAACACTGAAGCTTTCTTT
TRBD1	many	TRBV12-3/TRBV12-4	TRBJ1-5	CASRSGQGKGNQPQHF	TGTGCCAGCAGATCAGGACAGGGGAAGGGCAATCAGCCCCAGCATTTT
.	many	TRBV11-2	TRBJ1-3	CASSPDPYGGISGNTIYF	TGTGCCAGCAGCCCAGACCCCTATGGAGGGATATCTGGAAACACCATATATTTT
TRBD1	few	TRBV7-2	TRBJ1-1	CASRRDRENTEAFF	TGTGCCAGCAGAAGGGACAGAGAAAACACTGAAGCTTTCTTT
.	.	TRBV28	TRBJ2-5	CASSPPVETQYF	TGTGCCAGCAGTCCCCCCGTAGAGACCCAGTACTTC
.	.	TRBV7-2	TRBJ2-1	CASSSRTDSYNEQFF	TGTGCCAGCAGCTCTCGGACAGATTCCTACAATGAGCAGTTCTTC
.	.	TRBV20-1	TRBJ1-2	CSARDQRRVYGYTF	TGCAGTGCTAGAGATCAACGCAGGGTCTATGGCTACACCTTC
.	.	TRBV7-9	TRBJ2-5	CASSLGRGSQETQYF	TGTGCCAGCAGCTTGGGCAGGGGAAGCCAAGAGACCCAGTACTTC
.	many	TRBV12-5	TRBJ1-1	CASGAGGNTEAFF	TGTGCTAGTGGGGCCGGAGGGAACACTGAAGCTTTCTTT
TRBD1	few	TRBV5-4	TRBJ2-7	CASSRTGPNEQYF	TGTGCCAGCAGTCGGACAGGGCCCAACGAGCAGTACTTC
TRBD1	many	TRBV6-2/TRBV6-3	TRBJ2-7	CASSYLTGPAYEQYF	TGTGCCAGCAGTTACCTGACAGGGCCTGCCTACGAGCAGTACTTC
TRBD1	few	TRBV11-2	TRBJ2-1	CASSLPYGQGYNEQFF	TGTGCCAGCAGCTTACCCTATGGACAGGGCTACAATGAGCAGTTCTTC
.	.	TRBV18	TRBJ1-5	CASSLQPFNDNSNQPQHF	TGTGCCAGCTCATTACAACCTTTTAACGACAATAGCAATCAGCCCCAGCATTTT
.	few	TRBV18	TRBJ2-1	CASSPTLTSSYNEQFF	TGTGCCAGCTCACCAACCCTGACTAGCTCCTACAATGAGCAGTTCTTC
TRBD1	many	TRBV2	TRBJ1-1	CASRGQALGRPEAFF	TGTGCCAGCAGGGGACAGGCCCTCGGGAGGCCTGAAGCTTTCTTT
.	many	TRBV20-1	TRBJ1-1	CSARRQRRTTEAFF	TGCAGTGCTAGGAGACAGCGGAGAACCACTGAAGCTTTCTTT
.	few	TRBV14	TRBJ2-1	CASSRRGALDEQFF	TGTGCCAGCAGCCGTCGAGGGGCGCTCGATGAGCAGTTCTTC
.	.	TRBV6-2/TRBV6-3	TRBJ2-7	CASSYSIRGSYEQYF	TGTGCCAGCAGTTACTCGATAAGGGGCTCCTACGAGCAGTACTTC
TRBD2	.	TRBV7-2	TRBJ2-4	CASSSWDYENIQYF	TGTGCCAGCAGCTCATGGGACTATGAAAACATTCAGTACTTC
.	few	TRBV18	TRBJ1-6	CASSSQDARYSPLHF	TGTGCCAGCTCATCACAGGACGCCCGTTATTCACCCCTCCACTTT
.	many	TRBV3-2	TRBJ2-5	CASSQGAETQYF	TGTGCCAGCAGCCAAGGAGCTGAGACCCAGTACTTC
.	few	TRBV7-2	TRBJ2-3	CASSLVRASSTDTQYF	TGTGCCAGCAGCTTAGTCAGGGCCAGCAGCACAGATACGCAGTATTTT
.	few	TRBV18	TRBJ2-1	CASSALPPAVSSYNEQFF	TGTGCCAGCTCAGCCCTCCCACCTGCGGTGAGCTCCTACAATGAGCAGTTCTTC
TRBD2	.	TRBV9	TRBJ2-3	CASSQLRRGGTDTQYF	TGTGCCAGCAGCCAACTCCGGCGGGGGGGCACAGATACGCAGTATTTT
TRBD2	few	TRBV29-1	TRBJ2-5	CSVTSGGETQYF	TGCAGCGTGACTAGCGGGGGTGAGACCCAGTACTTC
.	.	TRBV9	TRBJ2-3	CASSPRGTNTQYF	TGTGCCAGCAGCCCGAGGGGGACAAATACGCAGTATTTT
TRBD2	few	TRBV5-1	TRBJ2-5	CASSAHPGTKKETQYF	TGCGCCAGCAGCGCACACCCCGGGACTAAAAAAGAGACCCAGTACTTC
.	.	TRBV12-3/TRBV12-4	TRBJ2-7	CASSLTGIRSYEQYF	TGTGCCAGCAGCCTAACAGGGATTCGCTCCTACGAGCAGTACTTC
TRBD1	.	TRBV20-1	TRBJ1-1	CSARSPQQGKDTEAFF	TGCAGTGCTAGATCCCCCCAACAGGGGAAGGACACTGAAGCTTTCTTT
.	few	TRBV6-4	TRBJ2-5	CASRRQEETQYF	TGTGCCAGCAGGCGACAGGAAGAGACCCAGTACTTC
.	few	TRBV9	TRBJ1-4	CASSVGFGGTPVEKLFF	TGTGCCAGCAGCGTAGGTTTTGGCGGGACACCTGTTGAAAAACTGTTTTTT
TRBD1	.	TRBV29-1	TRBJ2-2	CSVEELHRGANTGELFF	TGCAGCGTTGAAGAACTCCACAGGGGCGCGAACACCGGGGAGCTGTTTTTT
TRBD2	few	TRBV2	TRBJ2-1	CASKTSGGPSSYNEQFF	TGTGCCAGCAAAACTAGCGGGGGACCGAGCTCCTACAATGAGCAGTTCTTC
.	.	TRBV7-2	TRBJ2-3	CASSLAGRPDTQYF	TGTGCCAGCAGCTTAGCGGGACGACCAGATACGCAGTATTTT
.	many	TRBV7-2	TRBJ1-2	CASSIGGGAHYGYTF	TGTGCCAGCAGCATAGGCGGAGGGGCCCACTATGGCTACACCTTC
.	few	TRBV5-4	TRBJ2-5	CASSSGSTVAQYF	TGTGCCAGCAGCTCGGGGAGCACCGTGGCCCAGTACTTC
.	.	TRBV3-1	TRBJ2-7	CASSQPITGFSYEQYF	TGTGCCAGCAGCCAGCCTATCACAGGGTTTTCCTACGAGCAGTACTTC
.	few	TRBV4-1	TRBJ1-1	CASSLALRGEAFF	TGCGCCAGCAGCCTCGCTTTAAGGGGTGAAGCTTTCTTT